The following is a T cell receptor beta chain sequence with its context. In this sample, this clone turned up a few times. No antigen is known for it. Base qualities are not recorded, but no much larger clone differs from it by a single base. This record belongs to a study of blood T cell repertoires in COVID-19 (dated by TCRdb to between 2020 and 2021). Regarding the study in general: Samples covering the acute and convalescent phases of COVID-19 were provided by collaborators in the United States, Italy and Spain. The prospective study material was composed of cDNA or gDNA derived from T cells, B-cell-depleted T cells, or PBMCs. Deeply sampled blood TCRbeta repertoires from subjects exposed to, actively infected with, or recovered from COVID-19 were included in the dataset. The repertoires were released in a freely available public database intended as a resource for research on the immune response to SARS-CoV-2. Samples were obtained from the ongoing ImmuneRACE study (first 160 participants) and from about 1,300 subjects provided by 6 global collaborators. Sample metadata almost always included a de-identified subject ID, COVID-19 status, age in years and sex. Where HLA class I and class II types were available, the types were taken from metadata supplied by the sample provider, not from assay-based typing.

Beyond this particular receptor, the publication reports: The quantity of clinical and demographic metadata differed by source and by participant and was supplied without curation.

Enrolling through a virtual design, the prospective study's participants ranged in age from roughly 18 to 89 years and lived across about two dozen United States geographic areas. To assign participants to cohorts, the prospective study relied on clinical history that participants themselves reported in a screening survey and a study questionnaire. Each participant in the prospective study had whole blood, serum and a nasopharyngeal or oropharyngeal swab collected by mobile phlebotomists. Participants in the prospective study had the option to provide additional blood draws and questionnaires over a 2-month period. Prospective study blood samples were shipped either frozen or at room temperature before DNA extraction. TCRbeta CDR3 regions were amplified from genomic DNA by means of the immunoSEQ Assay, a bias-controlled multiplex PCR. As for the authors' bioinformatics: Within the assay, amplification of reference gene primers was used to estimate how many nucleated cells each sample contained. To quantify the absolute abundance of each unique TCRbeta CDR3 rearrangement, sequence reads were collapsed and filtered. For each sample, productive Simpson clonality was calculated by taking the square root of Simpson's diversity index across productive rearrangements. In its TCRdb copy, this immuneACCESS table keeps in-frame sequences only and misses some clones. Where compared with another copy, unresolved V genes explain less than half of these, and the others have no known cause. V, J and clone size reflect that table, while D and trimming were determined from the DNA. In all, the sample holds roughly 300,000 clones, and 80% to 90% of those were seen once. The ten largest clones capture approximately 4.4% of the sample.

Sequenced: PBMCs or T cells enriched from blood (not recorded which). The receptor's source is a woman aged 40 to 50 with acute COVID-19.

This receptor has the CDR3 CASSPPGVDTQYF. DNA sequence: TGTGCCAGCAGTCCCCCCGGGGTTGATACGCAGTATTTT. This sequence uses TRBV7-3 and TRBJ2-3; D gene: possibly TRBD2, on 5 matching bases. Cut back by 6 bases and 6 bases, the V and J ends lie 13 bases apart. There are 13 amino acids in the CDR3, from cysteine to phenylalanine inclusive. Only the CDR3 portion is preserved as DNA: 39 bases, with reading frame beginning at the first base. CDR1 and CDR2 were assigned from the germline V gene as SGHTA and FQGTGA.